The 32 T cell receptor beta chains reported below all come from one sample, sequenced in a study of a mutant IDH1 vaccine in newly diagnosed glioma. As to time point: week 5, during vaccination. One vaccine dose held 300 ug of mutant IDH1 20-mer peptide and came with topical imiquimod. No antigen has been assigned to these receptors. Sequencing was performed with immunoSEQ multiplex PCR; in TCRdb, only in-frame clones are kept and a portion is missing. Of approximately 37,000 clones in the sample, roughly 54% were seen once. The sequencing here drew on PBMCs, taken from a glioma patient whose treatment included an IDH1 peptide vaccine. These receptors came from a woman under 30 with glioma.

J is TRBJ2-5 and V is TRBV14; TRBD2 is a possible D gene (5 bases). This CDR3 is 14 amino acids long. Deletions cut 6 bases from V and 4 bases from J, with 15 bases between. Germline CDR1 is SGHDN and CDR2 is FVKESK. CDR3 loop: CASRGESLGETQYF. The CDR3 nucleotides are TGTGCCAGCAGGGGAGAGTCGCTAGGAGAGACCCAGTACTTC.

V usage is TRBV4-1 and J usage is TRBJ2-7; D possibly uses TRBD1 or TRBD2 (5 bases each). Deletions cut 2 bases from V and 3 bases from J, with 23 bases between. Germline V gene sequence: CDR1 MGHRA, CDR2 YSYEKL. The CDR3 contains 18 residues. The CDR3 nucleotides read TGCGCCAGCAGCCAAATGAGGGATTTCGGGGACCGAATCTACGAGCAGTACTTC. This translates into CASSQMRDFGDRIYEQYF.

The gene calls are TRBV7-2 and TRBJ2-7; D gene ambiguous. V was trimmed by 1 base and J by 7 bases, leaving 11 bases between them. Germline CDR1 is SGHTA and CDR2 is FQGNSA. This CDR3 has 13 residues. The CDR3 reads CASSLGEFREQYF. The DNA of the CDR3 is TGTGCCAGCAGCTTAGGGGAATTTAGGGAGCAGTACTTC.

The CDR3 coding sequence is TGTGCCAGCAGACCGGGTAGCGCTTACAATGAGCAGTTCTTC. Its protein product is CASRPGSAYNEQFF. This rearrangement joins TRBV6-5 to TRBJ2-1, with D perhaps TRBD2 (5 bases). The CDR3 sequence is 14 residues long. The ends were cut back, 6 bases at V and 4 bases at J, with 13 bases in the middle. Germline V CDR1 and CDR2: MNHEY, SVGAGI.

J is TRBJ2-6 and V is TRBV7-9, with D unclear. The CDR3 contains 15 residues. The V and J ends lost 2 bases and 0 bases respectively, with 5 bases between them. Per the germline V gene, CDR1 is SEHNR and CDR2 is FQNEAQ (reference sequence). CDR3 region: CASSLPVSGANVLTF. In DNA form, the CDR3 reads TGTGCCAGCAGCTTACCGGTCTCTGGGGCCAACGTCCTGACTTTC.

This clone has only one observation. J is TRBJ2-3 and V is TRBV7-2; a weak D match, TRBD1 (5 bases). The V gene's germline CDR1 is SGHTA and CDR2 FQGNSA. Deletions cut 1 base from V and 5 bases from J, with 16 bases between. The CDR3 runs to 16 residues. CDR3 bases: TGTGCCAGCAGCTTAGATGGGGCAGCAGTTAGAGATACGCAGTATTTT. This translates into CASSLDGAAVRDTQYF.

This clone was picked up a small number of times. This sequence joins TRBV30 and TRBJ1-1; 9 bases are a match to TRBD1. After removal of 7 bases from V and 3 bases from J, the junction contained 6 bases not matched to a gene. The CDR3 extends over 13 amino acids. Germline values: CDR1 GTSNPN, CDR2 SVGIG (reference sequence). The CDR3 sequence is CASRTGEYTEAFF. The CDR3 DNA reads TGTGCCTCTAGGACAGGGGAGTACACTGAAGCTTTCTTT.

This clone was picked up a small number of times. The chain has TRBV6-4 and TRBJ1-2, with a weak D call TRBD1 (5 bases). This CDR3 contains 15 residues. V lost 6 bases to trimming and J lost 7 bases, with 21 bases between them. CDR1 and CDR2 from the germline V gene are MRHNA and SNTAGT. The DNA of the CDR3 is TGTGCCAGCAGCCCTCTAGCAGGTTCCGGGGCTGGCTACACCTTC. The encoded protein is CASSPLAGSGAGYTF.

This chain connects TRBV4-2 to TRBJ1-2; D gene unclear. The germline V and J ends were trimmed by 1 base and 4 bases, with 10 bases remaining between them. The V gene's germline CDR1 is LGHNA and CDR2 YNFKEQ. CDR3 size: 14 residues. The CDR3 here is CASSQGRDFYGYTF. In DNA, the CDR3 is TGTGCCAGCAGCCAAGGCCGGGATTTCTATGGCTACACCTTC.

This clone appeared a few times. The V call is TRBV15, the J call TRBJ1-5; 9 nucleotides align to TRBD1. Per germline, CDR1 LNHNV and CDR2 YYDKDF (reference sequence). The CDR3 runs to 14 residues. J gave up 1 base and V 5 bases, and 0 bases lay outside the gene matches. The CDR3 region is CATSGTGSNQPQHF. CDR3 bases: TGTGCCACCAGCGGGACAGGGAGCAATCAGCCCCAGCATTTT.

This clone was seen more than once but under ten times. CDR3 region: CASSFRTMVVGPNTEAFF. In DNA, the CDR3 is TGTGCCAGCAGCTTTCGTACCATGGTAGTCGGCCCGAACACTGAAGCTTTCTTT. This sequence joins TRBV7-2 and TRBJ1-1; D remains ambiguous. The germline V and J ends were trimmed by 3 bases and 1 base, with 21 bases remaining between them. The germline gives CDR1 SGHTA, CDR2 FQGNSA. This CDR3 spans 18 amino acids.

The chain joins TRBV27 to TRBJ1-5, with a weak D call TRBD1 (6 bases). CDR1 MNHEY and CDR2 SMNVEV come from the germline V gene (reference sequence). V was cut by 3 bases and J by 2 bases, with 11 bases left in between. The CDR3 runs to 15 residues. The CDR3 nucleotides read TGTGCCAGCAGTTTGGTGGGACAAGGCAATCAGCCCCAGCATTTT. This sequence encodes CASSLVGQGNQPQHF.

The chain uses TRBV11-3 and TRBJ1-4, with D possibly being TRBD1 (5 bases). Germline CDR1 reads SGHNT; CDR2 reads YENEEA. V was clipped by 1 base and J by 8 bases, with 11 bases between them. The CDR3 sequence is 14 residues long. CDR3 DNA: TGTGCCAGCAGCTTAGGGCAGGGAGGAGAAAAACTGTTTTTT. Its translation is CASSLGQGGEKLFF.

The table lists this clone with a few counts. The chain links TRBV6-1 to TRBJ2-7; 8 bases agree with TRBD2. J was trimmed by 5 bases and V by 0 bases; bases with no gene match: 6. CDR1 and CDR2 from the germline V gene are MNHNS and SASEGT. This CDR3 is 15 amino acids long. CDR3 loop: CASSEASGSIHEQYF. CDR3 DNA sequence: TGTGCCAGCAGTGAAGCGAGCGGGAGCATCCACGAGCAGTACTTC.

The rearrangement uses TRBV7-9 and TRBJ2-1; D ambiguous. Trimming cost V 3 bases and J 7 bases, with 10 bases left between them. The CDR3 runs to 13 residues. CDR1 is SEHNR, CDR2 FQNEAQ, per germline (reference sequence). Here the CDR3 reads CASSLGSENEQFF. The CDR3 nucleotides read TGTGCCAGCAGCTTGGGATCGGAGAATGAGCAGTTCTTC.

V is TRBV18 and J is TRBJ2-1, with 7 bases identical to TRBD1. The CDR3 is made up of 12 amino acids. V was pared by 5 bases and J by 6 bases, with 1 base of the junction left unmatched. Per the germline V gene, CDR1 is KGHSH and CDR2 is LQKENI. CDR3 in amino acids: CASSGDSNEQFF. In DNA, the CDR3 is TGTGCCAGCTCAGGGGACAGCAATGAGCAGTTCTTC.

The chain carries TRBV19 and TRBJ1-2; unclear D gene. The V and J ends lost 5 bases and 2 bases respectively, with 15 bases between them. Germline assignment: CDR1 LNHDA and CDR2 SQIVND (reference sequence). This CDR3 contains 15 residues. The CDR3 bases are TGTGCCAGTAGTCCCCTGGACGGGTTAAACTATGGCTACACCTTC. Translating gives CASSPLDGLNYGYTF.

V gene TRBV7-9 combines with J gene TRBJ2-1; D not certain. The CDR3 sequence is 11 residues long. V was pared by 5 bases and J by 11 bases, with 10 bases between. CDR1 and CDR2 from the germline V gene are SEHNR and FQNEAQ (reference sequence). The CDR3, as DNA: TGTGCCAGCAGCCCCGACTTAAAGCAGTTCTTC. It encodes CASSPDLKQFF.

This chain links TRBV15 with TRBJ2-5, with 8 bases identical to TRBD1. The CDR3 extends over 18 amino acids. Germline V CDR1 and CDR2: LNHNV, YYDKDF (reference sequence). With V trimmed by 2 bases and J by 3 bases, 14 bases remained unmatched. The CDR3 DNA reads TGTGCCACCAGCAGAACCCTCCCGGGACAGGTGCTGGAAGAGACCCAGTACTTC. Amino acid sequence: CATSRTLPGQVLEETQYF.

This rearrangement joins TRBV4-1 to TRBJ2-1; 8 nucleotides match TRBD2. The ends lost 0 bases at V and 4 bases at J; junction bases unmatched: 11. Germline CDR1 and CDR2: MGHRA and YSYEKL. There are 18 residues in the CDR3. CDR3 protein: CASSQDDSSGSGYNEQFF. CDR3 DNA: TGCGCCAGCAGCCAAGATGATTCGAGCGGGAGTGGTTACAATGAGCAGTTCTTC.

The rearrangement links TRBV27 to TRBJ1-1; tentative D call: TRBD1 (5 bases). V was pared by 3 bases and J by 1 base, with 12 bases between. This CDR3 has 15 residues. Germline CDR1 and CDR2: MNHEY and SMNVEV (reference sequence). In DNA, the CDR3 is TGTGCCAGCAGTTTTGGTGGGGCGGCGAACACTGAAGCTTTCTTT. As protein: CASSFGGAANTEAFF.

The CDR3 reads CSVAGGPGNEQFF. In DNA, the CDR3 is TGCAGCGTTGCAGGGGGTCCCGGCAATGAGCAGTTCTTC. The chain links TRBV29-1 to TRBJ2-1; TRBD1 matches at 7 bases. Trimming removed 4 bases from V and 6 bases from J; junction bases left unmatched: 6. CDR1 and CDR2 (germline): SQVTM, ANQGSEA. CDR3 length: 13 residues.

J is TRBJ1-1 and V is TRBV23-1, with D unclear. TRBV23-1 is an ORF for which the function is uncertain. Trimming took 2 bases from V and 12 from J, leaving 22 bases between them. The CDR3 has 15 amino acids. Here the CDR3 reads CASSQKTGSPSLTFF. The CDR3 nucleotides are TGCGCCAGCAGTCAAAAGACCGGGAGCCCGTCGCTGACTTTCTTT.

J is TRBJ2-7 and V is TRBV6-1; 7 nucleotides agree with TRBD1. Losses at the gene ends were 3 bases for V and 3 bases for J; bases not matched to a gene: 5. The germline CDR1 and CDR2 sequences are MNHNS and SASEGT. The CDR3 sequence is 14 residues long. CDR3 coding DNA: TGTGCCAGCAGTGACCGACAGGGTGGCTACGAGCAGTACTTC. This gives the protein CASSDRQGGYEQYF.

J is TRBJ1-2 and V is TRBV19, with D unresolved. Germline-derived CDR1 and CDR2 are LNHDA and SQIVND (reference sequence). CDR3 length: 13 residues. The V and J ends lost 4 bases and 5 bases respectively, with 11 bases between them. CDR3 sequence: CASSRRNQYGYTF. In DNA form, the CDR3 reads TGTGCCAGTAGTAGACGAAATCAATATGGCTACACCTTC.

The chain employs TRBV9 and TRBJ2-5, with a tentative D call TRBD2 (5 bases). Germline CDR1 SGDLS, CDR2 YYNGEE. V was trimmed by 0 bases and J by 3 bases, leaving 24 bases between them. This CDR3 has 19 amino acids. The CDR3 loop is CASSVGSFGEGGRKETQYF. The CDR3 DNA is TGTGCCAGCAGCGTAGGAAGCTTCGGGGAAGGAGGTCGAAAAGAGACCCAGTACTTC. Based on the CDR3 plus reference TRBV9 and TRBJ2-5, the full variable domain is DSGVTQTPKHLITATGQRVTLRCSPRSGDLSVYWYQQSLDQGLQFLIQYYNGEERAKGNILERFSAQQFPDLHSELNLSSLELGDSALYFCASSVGSFGEGGRKETQYFGPGTRLLVL.

The CDR3 nucleotides read TGTGCCAGCAGTTTCACTTCAAACTACGAGCAGTACTTC. Its translation is CASSFTSNYEQYF. This chain connects TRBV6-5 to TRBJ2-7; the D is unclear. V dropped 4 bases and J dropped 3 bases, with 10 bases sitting between them. Germline values: CDR1 MNHEY, CDR2 SVGAGI. The CDR3 extends over 13 amino acids.

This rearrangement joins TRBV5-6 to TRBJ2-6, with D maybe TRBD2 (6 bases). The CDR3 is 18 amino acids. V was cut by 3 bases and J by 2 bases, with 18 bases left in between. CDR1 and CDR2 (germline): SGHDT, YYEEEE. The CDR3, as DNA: TGTGCCAGCAGCTCCTTAGTAGGGACTGGCACTGGGGCCAACGTCCTGACTTTC. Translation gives CASSSLVGTGTGANVLTF.

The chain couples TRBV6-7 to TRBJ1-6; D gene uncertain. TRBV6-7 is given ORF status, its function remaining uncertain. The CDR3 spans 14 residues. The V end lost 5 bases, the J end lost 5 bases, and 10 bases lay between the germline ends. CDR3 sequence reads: CASSHRLDNSPLHF. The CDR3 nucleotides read TGTGCCAGCAGTCATCGACTGGATAATTCACCCCTCCACTTT.

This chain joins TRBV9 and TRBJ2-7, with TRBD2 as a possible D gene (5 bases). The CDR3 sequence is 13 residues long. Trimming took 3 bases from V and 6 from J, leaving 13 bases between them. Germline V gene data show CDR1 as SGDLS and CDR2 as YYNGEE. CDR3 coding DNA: TGTGCCAGCAGCGCCCCCGAGGGCGGCGAGCAGTACTTC. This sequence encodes CASSAPEGGEQYF.

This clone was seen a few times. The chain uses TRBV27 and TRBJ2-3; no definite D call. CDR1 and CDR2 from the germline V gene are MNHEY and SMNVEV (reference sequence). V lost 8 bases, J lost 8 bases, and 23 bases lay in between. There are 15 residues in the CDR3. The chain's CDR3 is CASSPAPRALGTQYF. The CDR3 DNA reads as TGTGCCAGCTCCCCCGCCCCCCGGGCTCTGGGTACGCAGTATTTT.

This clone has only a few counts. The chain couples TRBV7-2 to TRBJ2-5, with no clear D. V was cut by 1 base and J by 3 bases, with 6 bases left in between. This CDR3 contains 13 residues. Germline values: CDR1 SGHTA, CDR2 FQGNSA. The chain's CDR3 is CASSLVWEETQYF. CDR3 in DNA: TGTGCCAGCAGCTTAGTATGGGAAGAGACCCAGTACTTC.